The 9 T cell receptor beta chains below come from one sample, sequenced in a study of shared clonotypes between healthy human individuals. TCRdb's table, derived via immunoSEQ multiplex PCR, lists solely in-frame clones and lacks some. In the table there are about 2.4 million clones, 90% to 95% of which are singletons. Sequencing input: naive CD4+ T cells sorted from blood. Subset in this sample: CD45RA+ positively selected. The receptors shown here come from a man aged 18 to 35 in good health.

This clone was observed a few times. The chain employs TRBV5-1 and TRBJ1-4; possible D gene TRBD1, 6 bases. The CDR3 is 14 amino acids. Between the trimmed V and J ends, which lost 4 bases and 8 bases, there was a span of 15 bases. Germline-derived CDR1 and CDR2 are SGHRS and YFSETQ. The CDR3 loop is CASSVAGTTEKLFF. DNA for the CDR3: TGCGCCAGCAGCGTGGCCGGGACAACGGAAAAACTGTTTTTT.

Concerning this clone: The identical CDR3 is also encoded by other nucleotide sequences in the sample. CDR3 protein: CASSLGGGQPQHF. DNA of the CDR3: TGTGCCAGCAGCTTAGGCGGGGGGCAGCCCCAGCATTTT. The genes are TRBV11-2 and TRBJ1-5, with D tentatively TRBD1 (5 bases). This CDR3 is built from 13 residues. Germline CDR1 is SGHAT and CDR2 is FQNNGV. Trimming left V 1 base short and J 7 bases short, with 8 bases between.

This clone has only a few counts. The chain combines TRBV29-1 with TRBJ1-1; D is undetermined. V was clipped by 5 bases and J by 3 bases, with 10 bases between them. The CDR3 loop spans 12 amino acids. Germline loops: CDR1 SQVTM, CDR2 ANQGSEA. CDR3 DNA: TGCAGCGTTTCAGGCGGGTACACTGAAGCTTTCTTT. Translating it yields CSVSGGYTEAFF.

This clone has just one count. This rearrangement joins TRBV19 to TRBJ2-1, with TRBD1 identical over 7 bases. The CDR3 covers 15 residues. Per germline, CDR1 LNHDA and CDR2 SQIVND (reference sequence). J was trimmed by 0 bases and V by 5 bases; bases with no gene match: 4. The CDR3 DNA reads TGTGCCAGTAGTCCCCGGGACAGCTCCTACAATGAGCAGTTCTTC. It is translated as CASSPRDSSYNEQFF. Supplemented by reference TRBV19 and TRBJ2-1, the full variable domain reads DGGITQSPKYLFRKEGQNVTLSCEQNLNHDAMYWYRQDPGQGLRLIYYSQIVNDFQKGDIAEGYSVSREKKESFPLTVTSAQKNPTAFYLCASSPRDSSYNEQFFGPGTRLTVL.

This chain uses TRBV5-1 with TRBJ1-1, with D possibly TRBD1 on 5 matching bases. The V gene's germline CDR1 is SGHRS and CDR2 YFSETQ. This CDR3 is 13 amino acids long. Trimming removed 4 bases at V and 1 base at J, with 8 bases between. CDR3 sequence (DNA): TGCGCCAGCAGCCAACAGGCGAACACTGAAGCTTTCTTT. Translated, it gives CASSQQANTEAFF.

The chain has TRBV9 and TRBJ2-2; 10 nucleotides match TRBD1. The CDR3 has 17 residues. The junction had 5 bases not matched to a gene; V was cut back by 3 bases and J by 0 bases. Germline lookup yields CDR1 SGDLS and CDR2 YYNGEE. The CDR3 spells CASSAGTGAANTGELFF. CDR3 nucleotide sequence: TGTGCCAGCAGCGCCGGGACAGGGGCCGCGAACACCGGGGAGCTGTTTTTT.

The chain uses TRBV19 and TRBJ1-2; the D is unclear. The germline CDR1 and CDR2 sequences are LNHDA and SQIVND (reference sequence). The CDR3 is 15 amino acids. Deletions cut 0 bases from V and 9 bases from J, with 17 bases between. In DNA form, the CDR3 reads TGTGCCAGTAGTATAGATCAACGGCGGCGGCTAAGCTACACCTTC. Translated, it gives CASSIDQRRRLSYTF.

This rearrangement joins TRBV7-9 to TRBJ1-3; the D gene is possibly TRBD1 (6 bases). Trimming pared 1 base from V and 4 bases from J, leaving 17 bases between. The CDR3 loop spans 17 amino acids. Germline V gene sequence: CDR1 SEHNR, CDR2 FQNEAQ (reference sequence). This chain's CDR3 is CASSLGGPWDIGNTIYF. The CDR3 DNA reads as TGTGCCAGCAGCTTAGGCGGTCCATGGGACATCGGAAACACCATATATTTT.

The chain uses TRBV9 and TRBJ1-6; D unclear. This CDR3 is built from 15 residues. Trimming removed 3 bases at V and 0 bases at J, with 7 bases between. Germline V gene sequence: CDR1 SGDLS, CDR2 YYNGEE. In nucleotides, the CDR3 is TGTGCCAGCAGCGACAGCGTCTCCTATAATTCACCCCTCCACTTT. Residues: CASSDSVSYNSPLHF.